This T cell receptor (beta chain) is from a study of T cells in Graves' hyperthyroidism and ophthalmopathy. Germline V gene lookup returns CDR1 DFQATT and CDR2 SNEGSKA (reference sequence). The CDR3 extends over 16 amino acids. V gave up 7 bases and J gave up 7 bases; unmatched junction bases: 15. TCR beta CDR3 region amplification was performed from RNA transcripts. RT-PCR in the first round (using the HTBI primer set) targeted the TCR CDR3. TCRdb redid the calling of the multiplex PCR reads with MiXCR, one entry per CDR3 protein. The data hold roughly 630,000 distinct CDR3 sequences, with 15% to 17% observed a single time. Hyperthyroidism in the patients, aged 18 to 65, was newly diagnosed and under 2 months in duration. Patients with uncontrolled infections, other autoimmune diseases, pregnancy or lactation were excluded. This clonotype has only a few counts.

The chain is built from TRBV20-1 and TRBJ2-2; 10 bases are a match to TRBD1. Sequenced: blood. This clonotype originated in a woman under 40 with Graves' hyperthyroidism. In DNA, the CDR3 is TGCAGTGTTCAGACAGGGGGCCTCACAACGGGCGGGGAGCTGTTTTTT. This codes for CSVQTGGLTTGGELFF.